The present TCR beta chain was sequenced within a study of neurological immune-mediated disorders. The cell input for sorted libraries was roughly 900,000, and those cells were CD4+ or CD8+ T cells. This clonotype was found many times. As yet, its antigen is unknown. Each CDR3 protein is one row after TCRdb ran MiXCR on the 5' RACE reads. The data show around 30,000 distinct CDR3 sequences, with about 4% seen just once and around a quarter held by the top ten. Germline CDR1 and CDR2: DFQATT and SNEGSKA (reference sequence). The V end lost 7 bases, the J end lost 4 bases, and 16 bases lay between the germline ends. This CDR3 has 13 residues. Study findings and constraints: HTLV-1-associated myelopathy showed the most TCR clonal expansion; multiple sclerosis the least, below healthy controls.

The rearrangement joins TRBV20-1 to TRBJ1-1; no definite D call. Sequenced: CD4+ T cells from blood. This TCR derives from a woman aged 40 to 55 in good health. The CDR3: CSVTGRFRTEAFF. The CDR3 DNA sequence: TGCAGTGTTACCGGAAGGTTCCGCACTGAAGCTTTCTTT.